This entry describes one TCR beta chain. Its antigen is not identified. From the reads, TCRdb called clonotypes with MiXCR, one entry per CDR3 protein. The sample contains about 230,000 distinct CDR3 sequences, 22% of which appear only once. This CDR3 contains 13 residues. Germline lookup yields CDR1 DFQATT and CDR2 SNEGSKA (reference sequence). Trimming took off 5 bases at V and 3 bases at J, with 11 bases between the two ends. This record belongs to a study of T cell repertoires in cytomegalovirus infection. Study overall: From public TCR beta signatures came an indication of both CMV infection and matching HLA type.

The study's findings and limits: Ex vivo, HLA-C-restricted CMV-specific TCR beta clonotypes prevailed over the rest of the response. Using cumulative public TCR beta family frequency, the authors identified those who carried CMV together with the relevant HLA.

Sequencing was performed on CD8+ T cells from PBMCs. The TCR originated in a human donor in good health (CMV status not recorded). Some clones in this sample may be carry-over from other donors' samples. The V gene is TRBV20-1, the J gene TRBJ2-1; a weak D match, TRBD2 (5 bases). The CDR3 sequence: CSAYGLIYNEQFF. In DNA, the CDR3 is TGCAGTGCTTACGGACTGATCTACAATGAGCAGTTCTTC.